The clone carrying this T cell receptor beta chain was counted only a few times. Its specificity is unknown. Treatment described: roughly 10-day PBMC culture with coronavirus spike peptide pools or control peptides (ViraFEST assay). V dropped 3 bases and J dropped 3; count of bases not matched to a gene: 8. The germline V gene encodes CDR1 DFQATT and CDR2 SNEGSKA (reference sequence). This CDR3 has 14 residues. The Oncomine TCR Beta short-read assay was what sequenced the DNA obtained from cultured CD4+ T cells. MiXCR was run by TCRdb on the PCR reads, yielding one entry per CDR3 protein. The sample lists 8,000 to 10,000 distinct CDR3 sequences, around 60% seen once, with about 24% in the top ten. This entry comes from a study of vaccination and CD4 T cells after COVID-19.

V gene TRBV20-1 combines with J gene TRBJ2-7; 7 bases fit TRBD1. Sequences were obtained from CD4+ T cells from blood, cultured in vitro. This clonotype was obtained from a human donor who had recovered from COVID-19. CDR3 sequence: CSASETGSDYEQYF. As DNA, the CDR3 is TGCAGTGCTAGCGAGACAGGGAGCGACTACGAGCAGTACTTC.